This T cell receptor beta chain was recovered during a study of T cells after yellow fever vaccination. The sample holds a few counts of this clonotype. Its antigen is unknown. General study results and limits: The secondary response was weaker but peaked faster, day 5 versus 15. FACS-sorted repertoires could contain abundant clonotypes contaminating from the bulk population.

By 5'RACE template switching, TCR cDNA was produced, with a universal primer site and UMIs added in the process. Each CDR3 protein is one row after TCRdb ran MiXCR on the 5' RACE reads. Found here are under 200,000 distinct CDR3 sequences, more than 5.5% of them singletons; the top ten hold under 3%. The CDR3 loop spans 16 amino acids. V was shortened by 2 bases and J by 6 bases, with 16 bases between the two germline ends. Germline CDR1 SNHLY, CDR2 FYNNEI. This sequence was found in a man aged 18 to 29 who received the YFV17D yellow fever vaccine. The starting material was CD4+ T cells sorted from PBMCs, obtained 4 to 6 days after the first yellow fever vaccination. The chain carries TRBV2 and TRBJ2-2, with a weak D call TRBD2 (5 bases). Here the CDR3 reads CASSERGTPRPGELFF. CDR3 DNA sequence: TGTGCCAGCAGTGAACGGGGAACCCCCAGGCCCGGGGAGCTGTTTTTT.